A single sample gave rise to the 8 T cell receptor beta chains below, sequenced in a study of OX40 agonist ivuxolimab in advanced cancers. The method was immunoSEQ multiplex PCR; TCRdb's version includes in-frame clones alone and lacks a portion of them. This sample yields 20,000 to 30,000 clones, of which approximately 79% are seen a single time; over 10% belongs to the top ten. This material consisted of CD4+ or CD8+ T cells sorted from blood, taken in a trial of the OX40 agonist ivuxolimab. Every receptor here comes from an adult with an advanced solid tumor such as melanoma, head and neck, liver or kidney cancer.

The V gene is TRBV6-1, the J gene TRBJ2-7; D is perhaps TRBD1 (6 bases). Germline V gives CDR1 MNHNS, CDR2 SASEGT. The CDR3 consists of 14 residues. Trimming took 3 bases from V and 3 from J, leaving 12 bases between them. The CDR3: CASSEIPGHYEQYF. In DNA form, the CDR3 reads TGTGCCAGCAGTGAGATCCCGGGACACTACGAGCAGTACTTC.

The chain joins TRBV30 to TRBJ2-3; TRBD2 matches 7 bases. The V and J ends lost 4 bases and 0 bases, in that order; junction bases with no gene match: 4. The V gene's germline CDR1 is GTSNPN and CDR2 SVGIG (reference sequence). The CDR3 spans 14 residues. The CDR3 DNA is TGTGCCTGGAAGGAAGCGGGAAGCACAGATACGCAGTATTTT. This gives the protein CAWKEAGSTDTQYF.

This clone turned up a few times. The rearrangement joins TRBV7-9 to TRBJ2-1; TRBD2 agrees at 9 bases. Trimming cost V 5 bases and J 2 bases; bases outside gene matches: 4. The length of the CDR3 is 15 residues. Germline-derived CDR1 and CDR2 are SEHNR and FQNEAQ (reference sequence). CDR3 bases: TGTGCCAGCAGCCATAGCGGGGGCCCCTACAATGAGCAGTTCTTC. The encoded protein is CASSHSGGPYNEQFF.

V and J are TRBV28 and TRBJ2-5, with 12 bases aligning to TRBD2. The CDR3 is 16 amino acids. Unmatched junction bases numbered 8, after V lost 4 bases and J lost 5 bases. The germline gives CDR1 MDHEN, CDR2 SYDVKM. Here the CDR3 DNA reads TGTGCCAGCAGTTCCGTCGGACTAGCGGGGCTGGAGACCCAGTACTTC. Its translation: CASSSVGLAGLETQYF.

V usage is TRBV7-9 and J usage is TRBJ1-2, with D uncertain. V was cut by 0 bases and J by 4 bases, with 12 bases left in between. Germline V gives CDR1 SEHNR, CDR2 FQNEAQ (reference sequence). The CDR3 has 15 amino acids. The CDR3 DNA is TGTGCCAGCAGCTTAGCCCCAGACAAGCCCTATGGCTACACCTTC. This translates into CASSLAPDKPYGYTF.

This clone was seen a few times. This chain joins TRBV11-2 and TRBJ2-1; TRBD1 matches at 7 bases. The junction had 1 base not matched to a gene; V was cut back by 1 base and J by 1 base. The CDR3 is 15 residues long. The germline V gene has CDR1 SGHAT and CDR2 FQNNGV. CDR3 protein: CASSLVQGSYNEQFF. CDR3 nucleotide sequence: TGTGCCAGCAGCTTAGTACAGGGGTCCTACAATGAGCAGTTCTTC.

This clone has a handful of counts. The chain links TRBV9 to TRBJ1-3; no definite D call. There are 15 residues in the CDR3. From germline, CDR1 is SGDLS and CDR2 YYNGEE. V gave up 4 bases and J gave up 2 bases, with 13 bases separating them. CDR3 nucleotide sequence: TGTGCCAGCAGCCCTTTATCGGGCACTGGAAACACCATATATTTT. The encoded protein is CASSPLSGTGNTIYF.

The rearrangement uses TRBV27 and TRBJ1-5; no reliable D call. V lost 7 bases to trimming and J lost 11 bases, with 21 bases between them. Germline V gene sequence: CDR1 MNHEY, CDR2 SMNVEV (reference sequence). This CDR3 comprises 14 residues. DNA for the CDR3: TGTGCCAGCATCCCAGAGGGCTGGTGGGTATCCCAGCATTTT. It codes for CASIPEGWWVSQHF.